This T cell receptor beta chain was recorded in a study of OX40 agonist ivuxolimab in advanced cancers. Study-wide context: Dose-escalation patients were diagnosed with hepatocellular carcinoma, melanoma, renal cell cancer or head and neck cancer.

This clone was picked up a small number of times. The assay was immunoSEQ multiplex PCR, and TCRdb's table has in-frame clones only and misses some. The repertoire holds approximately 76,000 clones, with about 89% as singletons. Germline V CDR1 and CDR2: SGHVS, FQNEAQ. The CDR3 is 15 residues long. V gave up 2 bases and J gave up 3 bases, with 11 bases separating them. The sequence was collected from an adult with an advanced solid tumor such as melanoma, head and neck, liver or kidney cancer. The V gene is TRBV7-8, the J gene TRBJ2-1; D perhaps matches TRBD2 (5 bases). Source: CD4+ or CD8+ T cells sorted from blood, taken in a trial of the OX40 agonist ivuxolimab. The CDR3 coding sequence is TGTGCCAGCAGCTTAATAGCGCCCCGCTACAATGAGCAGTTCTTC. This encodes CASSLIAPRYNEQFF.